Described below is a single T cell receptor (beta chain) sequence and its context. Its antigen is not known. Through a sample-barcoded 5' primer and a J-beta primer mix, a second PCR was run for about 6 to 12 cycles. TCRdb processed the 5' RACE reads anew with MiXCR; each CDR3 protein has one entry. This sample has 780,000 or so distinct CDR3 sequences; more than 55% occur once, and the top ten carry 20% to 30%. PBMCs were isolated at a quantity of at least 7 million per sample. These data are taken from a study of blood T cells in healthy people across ages. Looking at the study overall: Per two T cells, template switching captured roughly one barcoded beta molecule. Notes on the study in general: Across samples, TCR beta diversity tracked strongly with naive T cell percentage.

The sequencing sample was made of blood. The sequence came from a man aged 35 to 55 in good health.

CDR3 residues: CASSQGPIAEQFF. CDR3 nucleotide sequence: TGCGCCAGCAGCCAAGGACCCATAGCAGAGCAGTTCTTC. The chain links TRBV4-3 to TRBJ2-1; D not resolved. V was pared by 1 base and J by 10 bases, with 11 bases between. The length of the CDR3 is 13 residues. Germline assignment: CDR1 LGHNA and CDR2 YSLEER.